The sequence of this TCR beta chain was determined in a study of metastatic and nonmetastatic thyroid tumors. Using MiXCR, TCRdb re-called clones from the PCR reads. The data hold 30,000 or so clones, with around 32% observed a single time. No patient had received any treatment before thyroid surgery. On this clone: At one end the junction does not follow the germline gene, possibly because of a read error.

The germline V gene encodes CDR1 KGHDR and CDR2 SFDVKD. The CDR3 loop spans 16 amino acids. The chain carries TRBV24-1 and TRBJ2-5; 9 positions match TRBD2. This TCR came from a female donor with papillary thyroid cancer or a benign thyroid nodule (not recorded which). Some clones in this sample may be carry-over from other donors' samples. The sequencing input was blood. The CDR3 loop is CATSDVLAGPQETQYF. As DNA, the CDR3 is TGTGCTACCAGTGATGTGCTAGCGGGACCCCAAGAGACCCAGTACTTC.